The 7 T cell receptor beta chains below were found in one sample sequenced in a study of vaccination and CD4 T cells after COVID-19. These receptors lack a known antigen. An Oncomine TCR Beta short-read assay was used to sequence the DNA from cultured CD4+ T cells. From the PCR reads, TCRdb called clonotypes with MiXCR, one entry per CDR3 protein. The repertoire holds over 5,000 distinct CDR3 sequences, 44% seen once, with roughly 12% in the top ten. Stated treatment: approximately 9-day PBMC culture with coronavirus spike peptide pools or control peptides (ViraFEST assay). Sequenced sample: CD4+ T cells from blood, cultured in vitro. The source is a human donor who had recovered from COVID-19.

This clonotype counts as medium-sized (0.01 to 0.1%). J is TRBJ1-2 and V is TRBV15, with TRBD1 matching 8 bases. Germline-derived CDR1 and CDR2 are LNHNV and YYDKDF (reference sequence). V lost 5 bases, J lost 4 bases, and 9 bases stayed unmatched. The CDR3 loop spans 15 amino acids. CDR3 amino acids: CATSGGQVRAYGYTF. CDR3 sequence (DNA): TGTGCCACCAGCGGGGGACAGGTGAGGGCCTATGGCTACACCTTC. Full variable domain (outside the CDR3, taken from reference TRBV15 and TRBJ1-2): DAMVIQNPRYQVTQFGKPVTLSCSQTLNHNVMYWYQQKSSQAPKLLFHYYDKDFNNEADTPDNFQSRRPNTSFCFLDIRSPGLGDTAMYLCATSGGQVRAYGYTFGSGTRLTVV.

V is TRBV5-6 and J is TRBJ2-5; maybe TRBD2 (5 bases). The CDR3 consists of 14 residues. V was pared by 1 base and J by 5 bases, with 12 bases between. The germline V gene encodes CDR1 SGHDT and CDR2 YYEEEE. The CDR3 loop is CASSLRSSKETQYF. The CDR3 DNA follows: TGTGCCAGCAGCTTGAGGTCTAGCAAGGAGACCCAGTACTTC.

In this sample, this clonotype turned up a few times. The chain recombines TRBV6-1 with TRBJ2-5; TRBD2 is a possible D gene (6 bases). V gave up 7 bases and J gave up 5 bases, with 14 bases separating them. Germline V CDR1 and CDR2: MNHNS, SASEGT. This CDR3 comprises 13 residues. This chain's CDR3 is CASKSGPGETQYF. The DNA of the CDR3 is TGTGCCAGCAAGAGCGGGCCCGGTGAGACCCAGTACTTC.

Only a few counts were recorded for this clonotype. The chain recombines TRBV20-1 with TRBJ2-5, with 8 positions matching TRBD1. Unmatched junction bases numbered 9, after V lost 1 base and J lost 5 bases. The germline gives CDR1 DFQATT, CDR2 SNEGSKA (reference sequence). There are 15 residues in the CDR3. CDR3 residues: CSARAIDRTGETQYF. CDR3 bases: TGCAGTGCTAGAGCTATTGACAGGACAGGGGAGACCCAGTACTTC.

The rearrangement uses TRBV15 and TRBJ2-5; 7 bases are a match to TRBD1. The CDR3 covers 14 residues. Germline CDR1 reads LNHNV; CDR2 reads YYDKDF (reference sequence). V lost 5 bases, J lost 3 bases, and 6 bases stayed unmatched. CDR3 loop: CATSGGQLEETQYF. The DNA for the CDR3 is TGTGCCACCAGCGGGGGACAGTTAGAAGAGACCCAGTACTTC. Filled out from reference TRBV15 and TRBJ2-5, the complete variable domain reads DAMVIQNPRYQVTQFGKPVTLSCSQTLNHNVMYWYQQKSSQAPKLLFHYYDKDFNNEADTPDNFQSRRPNTSFCFLDIRSPGLGDTAMYLCATSGGQLEETQYFGPGTRLLVL.

This clonotype has a handful of counts. The V and J genes are TRBV20-1 and TRBJ1-5; D remains ambiguous. CDR1 and CDR2 (germline): DFQATT, SNEGSKA (reference sequence). V lost 0 bases and J 7 bases, leaving 13 bases between the germline ends. The CDR3 extends over 14 amino acids. The CDR3 nucleotides read TGCAGTGCTAGAGAAAATGTGGGCGGCCAGCCCCAGCATTTT. Residues: CSARENVGGQPQHF.

The table lists this clonotype with a few counts. The gene calls are TRBV7-2 and TRBJ2-5, with 8 bases that match TRBD2. This CDR3 has 16 residues. The V and J ends lost 2 bases and 5 bases, in that order; junction bases with no gene match: 10. The germline CDR1 and CDR2 sequences are SGHTA and FQGNSA. This CDR3 reads CASSLLRGGRVETQYF. The CDR3 coding sequence is TGTGCCAGCAGCTTACTCCGGGGGGGACGGGTTGAGACCCAGTACTTC.